A selection of T cell receptor beta chains follows, all from one sample in a study of cytomegalovirus exposure and HLA in healthy donors. Sequencing was performed with immunoSEQ multiplex PCR; in TCRdb, only in-frame clones are kept and a portion is missing. The sample contains about 170,000 clones, roughly 84% of which appear only once. Sample: PBMCs. The receptor source for this set is a boy aged 2 to 10 in good health and CMV-seronegative. Each CDR3 is given without its conserved first and last residue.

cdr3_length: 10; j_call: TRBJ2-5; v_call: TRBV29-1; cdr3_aa: STGQAGETQY
cdr3_length: 15; j_call: TRBJ2-3; v_call: TRBV9; cdr3_aa: ASSARTSGISTDTQY
cdr3_length: 11; j_call: TRBJ1-1; v_call: TRBV25-1; cdr3_aa: ASSDRGGTEAF
cdr3_length: 13; j_call: TRBJ1-4; v_call: TRBV7-8; cdr3_aa: ASSLERLTNEKLF
cdr3_length: 14; j_call: TRBJ2-3; v_call: TRBV13; cdr3_aa: ASSPHTLAATDTQY
cdr3_length: 16; j_call: TRBJ2-5; v_call: TRBV27; cdr3_aa: ASSLHRGTSGIAETQY
cdr3_length: 12; j_call: TRBJ2-1; v_call: TRBV4-1; cdr3_aa: ASSQGLGLNEQF
cdr3_length: 14; j_call: TRBJ2-5; v_call: TRBV2; cdr3_aa: ASSVDYLEGLETQY
cdr3_length: 11; j_call: TRBJ1-3; v_call: TRBV10-1; cdr3_aa: ASAQSSGNTIY
cdr3_length: 15; j_call: TRBJ2-1; v_call: TRBV5-1; cdr3_aa: ASSLVAPSGRGNEQF
cdr3_length: 14; j_call: TRBJ2-7; v_call: TRBV7-9; cdr3_aa: ASSWGDSGVSYEQY
cdr3_length: 11; j_call: TRBJ1-2; v_call: TRBV30; cdr3_aa: ACRGSLNYGYT
cdr3_length: 12; j_call: TRBJ2-4; v_call: TRBV6-5; cdr3_aa: ASRKQGAKNIQY
cdr3_length: 13; j_call: TRBJ2-5; v_call: TRBV25-1; cdr3_aa: ASSDPGQERETQY
cdr3_length: 14; j_call: TRBJ1-4; v_call: TRBV6-6; cdr3_aa: ASSYSWTGSNEKLF
cdr3_length: 11; j_call: TRBJ2-2; v_call: TRBV5-4; cdr3_aa: ASSSSVTGELF
cdr3_length: 13; j_call: TRBJ2-3; v_call: TRBV29-1; cdr3_aa: SVARTSGSPDTQY
cdr3_length: 11; j_call: TRBJ2-3; v_call: TRBV19; cdr3_aa: AVGQGMGDTQY
cdr3_length: 13; j_call: TRBJ2-1; v_call: TRBV18; cdr3_aa: ASSRGQGSYNEQF
cdr3_length: 12; j_call: TRBJ2-7; v_call: TRBV5-1; cdr3_aa: ASSLAGSSYEQY
cdr3_length: 13; j_call: TRBJ2-3; v_call: TRBV2; cdr3_aa: ASSDWGLLTDTQY
cdr3_length: 12; j_call: TRBJ1-2; v_call: TRBV30; cdr3_aa: AWSVRRAGEGYT
cdr3_length: 14; j_call: TRBJ2-7; v_call: TRBV28; cdr3_aa: ASSFGATGVLGEQY
cdr3_length: 16; j_call: TRBJ2-5; v_call: TRBV28; cdr3_aa: ASSQLRDTITYQETQY
cdr3_length: 12; j_call: TRBJ2-7; v_call: TRBV27; cdr3_aa: ASSFGTGDYEQY
cdr3_length: 11; j_call: TRBJ2-5; v_call: TRBV28; cdr3_aa: ASSPDRLETQY
cdr3_length: 11; j_call: TRBJ2-2; v_call: TRBV30; cdr3_aa: AWKPTSAGELF
cdr3_length: 14; j_call: TRBJ2-1; v_call: TRBV5-1; cdr3_aa: ASSLRLAGGVDEQF
cdr3_length: 12; j_call: TRBJ2-7; v_call: TRBV5-1; cdr3_aa: ASSKQEGTYEQY
cdr3_length: 13; j_call: .; v_call: TRBV19; cdr3_aa: ASSIPAGSSYEQY
cdr3_length: 13; j_call: TRBJ2-1; v_call: TRBV5-1; cdr3_aa: ASSLRLAGTNEQF
cdr3_length: 15; j_call: TRBJ2-1; v_call: TRBV2; cdr3_aa: ASSEWRSAGENNEQF
cdr3_length: 13; j_call: TRBJ2-3; v_call: TRBV29-1; cdr3_aa: SVEPTGIRTDTQY
cdr3_length: 13; j_call: TRBJ1-4; v_call: TRBV28; cdr3_aa: ASSSLRGRFEKLF
cdr3_length: 13; j_call: TRBJ2-5; v_call: TRBV10-3; cdr3_aa: AISESTGWKETQY
cdr3_length: 12; j_call: TRBJ1-1; v_call: TRBV19; cdr3_aa: ASIKTGGNTEAF
cdr3_length: 12; j_call: TRBJ2-1; v_call: TRBV6-5; cdr3_aa: ASSGTSGNNEQF
cdr3_length: 13; j_call: TRBJ2-1; v_call: TRBV5-4; cdr3_aa: ASRSAGVSYNEQF
cdr3_length: 9; j_call: TRBJ2-7; v_call: TRBV28; cdr3_aa: ASSLGSEQY
cdr3_length: 14; j_call: TRBJ1-5; v_call: TRBV19; cdr3_aa: ASLGQGAIRNQPQH
cdr3_length: 13; j_call: TRBJ2-7; v_call: TRBV27; cdr3_aa: ASSFGLAGSYEQY
cdr3_length: 13; j_call: TRBJ1-5; v_call: TRBV7-9; cdr3_aa: ASSPPGTGSQPQH
cdr3_length: 13; j_call: TRBJ1-1; v_call: TRBV9; cdr3_aa: ASSVYSGQNTEAF
cdr3_length: 9; j_call: TRBJ1-1; v_call: TRBV19; cdr3_aa: ASSAFLRAF
cdr3_length: 10; j_call: TRBJ1-1; v_call: TRBV29-1; cdr3_aa: STPAVGTEAF
cdr3_length: 15; j_call: TRBJ2-2; v_call: TRBV11-1; cdr3_aa: ASRGGRGLANTGELF
cdr3_length: 11; j_call: .; v_call: TRBV30; cdr3_aa: AWRGQRPYEQY
cdr3_length: 13; j_call: TRBJ1-4; v_call: TRBV30; cdr3_aa: AWSLTGGDAEKLF